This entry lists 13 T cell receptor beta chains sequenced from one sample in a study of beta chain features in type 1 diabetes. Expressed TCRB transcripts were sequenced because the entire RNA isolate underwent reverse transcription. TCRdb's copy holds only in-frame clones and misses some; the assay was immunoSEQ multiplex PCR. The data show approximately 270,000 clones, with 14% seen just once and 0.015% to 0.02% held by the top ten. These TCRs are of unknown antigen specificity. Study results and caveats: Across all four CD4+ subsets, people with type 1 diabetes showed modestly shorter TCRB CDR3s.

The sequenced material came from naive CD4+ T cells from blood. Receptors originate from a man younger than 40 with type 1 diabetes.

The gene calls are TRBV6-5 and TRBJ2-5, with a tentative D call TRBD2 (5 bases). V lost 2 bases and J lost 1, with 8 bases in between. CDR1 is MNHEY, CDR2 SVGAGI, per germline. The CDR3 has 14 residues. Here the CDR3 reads CASSYRRGQETQYF. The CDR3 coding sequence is TGTGCCAGCAGTTACCGCCGGGGCCAAGAGACCCAGTACTTC.

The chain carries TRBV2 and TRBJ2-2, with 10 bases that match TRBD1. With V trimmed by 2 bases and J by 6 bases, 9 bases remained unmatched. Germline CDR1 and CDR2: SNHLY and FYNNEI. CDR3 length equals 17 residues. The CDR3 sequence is CASSEYRQGAFPGELFF. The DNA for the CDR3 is TGTGCCAGCAGTGAATATCGACAGGGGGCATTCCCCGGGGAGCTGTTTTTT.

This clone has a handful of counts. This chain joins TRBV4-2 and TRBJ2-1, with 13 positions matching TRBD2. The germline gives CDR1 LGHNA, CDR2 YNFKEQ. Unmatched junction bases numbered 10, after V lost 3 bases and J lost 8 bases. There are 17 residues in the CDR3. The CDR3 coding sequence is TGTGCCAGCAGCCATGGACTAGCGGGAGCGGGTTTAGATGAGCAGTTCTTC. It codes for CASSHGLAGAGLDEQFF.

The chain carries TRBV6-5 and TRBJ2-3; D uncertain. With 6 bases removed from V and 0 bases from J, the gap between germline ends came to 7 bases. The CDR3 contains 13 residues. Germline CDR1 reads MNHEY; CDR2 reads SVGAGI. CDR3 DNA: TGTGCCAGCAGGTCGGTGAGCACAGATACGCAGTATTTT. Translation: CASRSVSTDTQYF.

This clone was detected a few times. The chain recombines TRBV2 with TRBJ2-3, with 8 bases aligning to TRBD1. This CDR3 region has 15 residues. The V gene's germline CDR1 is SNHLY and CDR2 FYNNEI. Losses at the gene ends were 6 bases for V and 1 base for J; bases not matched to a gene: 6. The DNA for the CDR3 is TGTGCCAGCAGCCTCTGGGGACAGGGCACAGATACGCAGTATTTT. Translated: CASSLWGQGTDTQYF.

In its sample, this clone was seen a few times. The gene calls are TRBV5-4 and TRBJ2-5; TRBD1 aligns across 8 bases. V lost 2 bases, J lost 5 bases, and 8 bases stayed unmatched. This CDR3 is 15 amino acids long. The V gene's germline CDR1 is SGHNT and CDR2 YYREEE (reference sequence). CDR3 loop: CASSLGQGVWETQYF. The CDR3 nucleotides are TGTGCCAGCAGCTTAGGACAGGGAGTATGGGAGACCCAGTACTTC.

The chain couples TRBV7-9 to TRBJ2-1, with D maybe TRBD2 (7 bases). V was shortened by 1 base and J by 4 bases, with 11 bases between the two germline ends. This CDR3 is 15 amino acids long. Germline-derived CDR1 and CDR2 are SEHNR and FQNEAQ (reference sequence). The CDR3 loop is CASSLGRGGYNEQFF. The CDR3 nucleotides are TGTGCCAGCAGCTTAGGAAGGGGGGGATACAATGAGCAGTTCTTC.

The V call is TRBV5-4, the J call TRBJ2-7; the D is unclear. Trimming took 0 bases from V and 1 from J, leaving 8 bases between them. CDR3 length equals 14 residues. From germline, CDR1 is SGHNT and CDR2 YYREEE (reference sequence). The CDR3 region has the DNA TGTGCCAGCAGCTTGGACAGTAGGTCCTACGAGCAGTACTTC. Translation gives CASSLDSRSYEQYF.

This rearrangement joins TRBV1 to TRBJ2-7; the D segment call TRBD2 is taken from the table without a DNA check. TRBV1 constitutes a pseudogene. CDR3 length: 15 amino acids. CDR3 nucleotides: TGCACCAGCACCCGGACCCAGGACTATCGAAGCGAGCAGTACTTC. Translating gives CTSTRTQDYRSEQYF.

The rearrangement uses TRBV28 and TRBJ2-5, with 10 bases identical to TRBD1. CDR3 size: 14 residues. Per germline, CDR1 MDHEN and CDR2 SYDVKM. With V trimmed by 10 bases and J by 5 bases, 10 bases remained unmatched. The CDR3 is CATRDRGSLETQYF. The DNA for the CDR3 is TGTGCCACCCGGGACAGGGGCTCTCTGGAGACCCAGTACTTC.

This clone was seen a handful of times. CDR3 DNA: TGCAGCGTTGGCCGGACAGGGACGGAAAAACTGTTTTTT. Residues: CSVGRTGTEKLFF. J is TRBJ1-4 and V is TRBV29-1, with 8 bases aligning to TRBD1. The V gene's germline CDR1 is SQVTM and CDR2 ANQGSEA. This CDR3 has 13 residues. After removal of 4 bases from V and 8 bases from J, the junction contained 6 bases not matched to a gene.

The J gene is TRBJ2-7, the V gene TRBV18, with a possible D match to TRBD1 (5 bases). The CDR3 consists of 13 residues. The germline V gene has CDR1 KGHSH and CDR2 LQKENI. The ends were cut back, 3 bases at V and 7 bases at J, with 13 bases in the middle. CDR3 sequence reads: CASSPPDTLEQYF. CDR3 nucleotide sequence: TGTGCCAGCTCACCTCCGGACACCCTAGAGCAGTACTTC.

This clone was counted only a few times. The CDR3 DNA sequence: TGTGCCAGCAGCGCAGGACAGGGGGCTTGGGAGACCCAGTACTTC. It translates to CASSAGQGAWETQYF. The J gene is TRBJ2-5, the V gene TRBV9; 11 bases match TRBD1. Unmatched junction bases numbered 6, after V lost 3 bases and J lost 5 bases. CDR3 length equals 15 residues. Germline assignment: CDR1 SGDLS and CDR2 YYNGEE.